This T cell receptor beta chain was identified in a study of identical twins (dated by TCRdb to 2016 to 2017). As for the study more broadly: TCR alpha and beta repertoires from monozygotic twins, unrelated adults of various ages and cord blood were deep-sequenced to test whether fetal clonotypes persist. To rule out contamination, the twin experiments were replicated at different times with different library preparation protocols.

Libraries were built with 5' RACE. Sequencing used an Illumina HiSeq 2000. Template switching added a universal primer binding site, and the final cDNA carried a unique molecular identifier that allowed TCR cDNA molecules to be counted accurately. First-strand cDNA for TCR alpha and beta chains was synthesized from specific primers in the conserved constant-segment region. To control for contamination, each cDNA library was double barcoded with a SMART-Mk sample barcode plus Illumina barcodes. TruSeq adapter sequences along with Illumina sample barcodes were introduced in two successive PCR steps. Sequencing of the TCR alpha and beta cDNA libraries was done on the Illumina HiSeq platform using custom primers. For the original study's pipeline: Raw reads were processed with MiGEC to extract unique molecular identifiers, and MiXCR was used to determine CDR3 positions. For each individual, recombination models were inferred using an EM algorithm with the repgenHMM and IGoR tools. The analysis of shared clonotypes was done with the tcR package in R, with sharing normalized by the product of cloneset sizes. Out-of-frame nonproductive sequences were analyzed to study raw recombination free of thymic and clonal selection effects. Through fastp at Q25 and MiXCR, TCRdb rebuilt clones from the public reads, retaining in-frame beta chains. Identical CDR3 proteins give one entry, which carries the most common genes and DNA. For this entry, the V and J calls and clone size follow TCRdb and not the study's own pipeline. This sample comprises roughly 540,000 distinct CDR3 sequences, less than 25% of them detected only once. Approximately 0.95% of the sample goes to the ten largest clones.

Reading from cysteine to phenylalanine, the CDR3 counts 14 amino acids. Only CDR3 DNA remains: 42 bases, in frame from the first base. The germline V and J ends show losses of 3 bases and 1 base respectively, and no gene match explains 0 bases of the junction. What the study reported, not specific to this receptor: Abundant cord blood beta clonotypes carried fewer insertions; young adult naive repertoires showed a weaker similar trend, while memory repertoires showed none. In beta out-of-frame sequences, excess twin sharing was weaker, because having fewer shared sequences lowered the signal-to-noise ratio. Compared with coincidental sharing between unrelated individuals, an excess of low generation-probability sequences was observed among out-of-frame TCR alpha sequences shared between twins. In monozygotic twins, out-of-frame TCR alpha sharing was systematically underestimated by recombination models, although the models agreed with sharing between unrelated individuals. Invariant T cells such as MAIT and iNKT could partly confound zero-insertion analyses, though diverse VJ usage argued against this for most clonotypes. Because the same donors could not be followed over many years, the conclusions relied on cross-sectional statistical analysis.

Every donor in the study was a healthy Caucasian. The twin cohort comprised three pairs of female monozygotic twins, all aged about 18 to 29 years. Positive isolation kits from Invitrogen were used to isolate CD4+ and CD8+ T cell populations. This clonotype occurred many times. No cognate antigen has been identified for it. Base qualities were left out, and no much larger clone turns up one base away. The data also belong to a second study, concerning T cells expressing NK-cell markers. The second paper further reports: About 8 donors provided sorted CD3+CD56+NKG2C+, CD3+CD56+NKG2C- and CD3+CD56-NKG2C+ T-cell subsets, whose TCR beta-chain repertoires were profiled. Among the eight sequenced donors, seven were HCMV-seropositive and one was HCMV-seronegative. In several experiments an anti-gammadeltaTCR antibody was added to restrict sorting to alphabetaTCR-expressing T cells. In roughly 6 donors, the dominant CD3+CD56+NKG2C+ clonotypes ranked among the top 10 CD8+ clonotypes, making up roughly 1.0-7.0% of CD8+ T cells. Those dominant clonotypes were again the most abundant among CD3+CD56-NKG2C+ cells in several donors, at roughly 28.3-60.1%. Whether the expanded NKG2C-expressing T cell clones were specific for HCMV antigens remained unclear. Randomly selected healthy volunteers, three men and five women, were used as the eight sequenced donors. HCMV-specific IgG was detected in serum with a commercial ELISA kit to determine HCMV serostatus. MIGEC handled demultiplexing of the reads and grouping by UMI, while MiTCR was used to assemble and quantify clonotypes. To remove erroneous sequences, TCR cDNA sequences were retained only when supported by two or more reads. The tcR package was used for downstream repertoire analysis, and clonotypes were matched between fractions using CDR3 nucleotide sequence together with V segment. VDJmatch was used to annotate antigen specificity against VDJdb, with one amino acid substitution in CDR3 permitted.

Material: CD4+ T cells sorted from blood. This receptor was obtained from a woman in her late teens or twenties in good health. The chain is assembled from TRBV12-3 or TRBV12-4 and TRBJ1-5; 7 middle bases align to TRBD1. The nucleotide sequence is TGTGCCAGCAGTTTGGGACAGAGCAATCAGCCCCAGCATTTT. The encoded protein is CASSLGQSNQPQHF.